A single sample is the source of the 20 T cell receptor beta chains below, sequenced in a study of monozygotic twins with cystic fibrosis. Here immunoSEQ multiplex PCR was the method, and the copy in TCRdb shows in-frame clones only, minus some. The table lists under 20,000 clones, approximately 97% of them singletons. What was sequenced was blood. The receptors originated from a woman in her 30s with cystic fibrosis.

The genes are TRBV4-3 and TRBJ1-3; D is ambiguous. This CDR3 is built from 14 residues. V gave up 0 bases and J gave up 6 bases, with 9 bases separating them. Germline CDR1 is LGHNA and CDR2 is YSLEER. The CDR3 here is CASSQERGENTIYF. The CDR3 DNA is TGCGCCAGCAGCCAAGAGAGAGGAGAAAACACCATATATTTT.

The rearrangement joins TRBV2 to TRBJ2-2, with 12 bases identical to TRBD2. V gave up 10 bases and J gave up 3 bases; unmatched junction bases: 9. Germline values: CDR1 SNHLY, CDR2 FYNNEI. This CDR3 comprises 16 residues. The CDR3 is CATPTSGGRYTGELFF. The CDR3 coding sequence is TGTGCCACACCGACTAGCGGGGGTCGGTACACCGGGGAGCTGTTTTTT.

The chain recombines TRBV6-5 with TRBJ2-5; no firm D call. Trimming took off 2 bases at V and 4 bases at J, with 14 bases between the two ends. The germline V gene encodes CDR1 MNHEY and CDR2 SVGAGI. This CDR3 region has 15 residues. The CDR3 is CASSYLGMPGETQYF. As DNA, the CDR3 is TGTGCCAGCAGTTACCTGGGAATGCCGGGAGAGACCCAGTACTTC.

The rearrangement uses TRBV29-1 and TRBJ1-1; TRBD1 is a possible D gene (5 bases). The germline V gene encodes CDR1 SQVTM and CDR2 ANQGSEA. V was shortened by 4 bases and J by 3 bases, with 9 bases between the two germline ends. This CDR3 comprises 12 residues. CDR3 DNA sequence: TGCAGCGTTGTAACAGGTGACACTGAAGCTTTCTTT. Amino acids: CSVVTGDTEAFF. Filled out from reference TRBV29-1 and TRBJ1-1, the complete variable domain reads SAVISQKPSRDICQRGTSLTIQCQVDSQVTMMFWYRQQPGQSLTLIATANQGSEATYESGFVIDKFPISRPNLTFSTLTVSNMSPEDSSIYLCSVVTGDTEAFFGQGTRLTVV.

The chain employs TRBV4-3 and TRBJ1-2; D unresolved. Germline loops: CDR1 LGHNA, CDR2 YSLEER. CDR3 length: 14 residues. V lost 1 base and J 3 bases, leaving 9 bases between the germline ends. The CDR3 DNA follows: TGCGCCAGCAGCCAAGTAGGGAGATACTATGGCTACACCTTC. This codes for CASSQVGRYYGYTF.

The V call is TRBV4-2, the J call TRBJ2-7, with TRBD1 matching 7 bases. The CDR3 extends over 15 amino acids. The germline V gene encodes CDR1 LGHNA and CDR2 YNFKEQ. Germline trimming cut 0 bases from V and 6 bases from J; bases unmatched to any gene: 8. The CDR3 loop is CASSQDKTGLGEQYF. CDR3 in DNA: TGTGCCAGCAGCCAAGATAAGACAGGGTTGGGCGAGCAGTACTTC.

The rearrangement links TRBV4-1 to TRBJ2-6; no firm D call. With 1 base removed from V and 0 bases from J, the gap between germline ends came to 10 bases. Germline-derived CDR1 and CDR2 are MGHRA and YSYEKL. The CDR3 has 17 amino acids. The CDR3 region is CASSQVWLNSGANVLTF. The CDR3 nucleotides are TGCGCCAGCAGCCAAGTTTGGCTGAACTCTGGGGCCAACGTCCTGACTTTC.

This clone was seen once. The CDR3 is CASSLVFASSQEQFF. As DNA, the CDR3 is TGCGCCAGCAGCTTGGTTTTTGCCAGCAGTCAGGAGCAGTTCTTC. The chain carries TRBV5-1 and TRBJ2-1, with no clear D. CDR1 is SGHRS, CDR2 YFSETQ, per germline. Trimming cost V 0 bases and J 10 bases, with 17 bases left between them. The CDR3 is made up of 15 amino acids.

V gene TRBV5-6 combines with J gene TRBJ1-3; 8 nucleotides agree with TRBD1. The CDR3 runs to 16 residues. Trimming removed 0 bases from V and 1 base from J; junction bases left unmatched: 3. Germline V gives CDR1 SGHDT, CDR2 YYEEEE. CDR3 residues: CASSLVGTGSGNTIYF. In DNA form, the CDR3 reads TGTGCCAGCAGCTTGGTGGGGACAGGTTCTGGAAACACCATATATTTT.

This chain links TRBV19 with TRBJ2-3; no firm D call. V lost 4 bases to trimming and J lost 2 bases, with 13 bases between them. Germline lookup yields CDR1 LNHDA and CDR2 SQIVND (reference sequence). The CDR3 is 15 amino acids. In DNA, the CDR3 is TGTGCCAGTAGTACCCACGCTAGAGACACAGATACGCAGTATTTT. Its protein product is CASSTHARDTDTQYF.

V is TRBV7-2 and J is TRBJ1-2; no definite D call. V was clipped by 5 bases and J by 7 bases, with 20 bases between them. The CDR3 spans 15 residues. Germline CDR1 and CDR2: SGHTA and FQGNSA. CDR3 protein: CASSLRLPWGSGYTF. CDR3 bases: TGTGCCAGCAGCCTAAGGCTTCCGTGGGGAAGTGGCTACACCTTC. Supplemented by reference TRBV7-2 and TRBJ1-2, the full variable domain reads GAGVSQSPSNKVTEKGKDVELRCDPISGHTALYWYRQSLGQGLEFLIYFQGNSAPDKSGLPSDRFSAERTGGSVSTLTIQRTQQEDSAVYLCASSLRLPWGSGYTFGSGTRLTVV.

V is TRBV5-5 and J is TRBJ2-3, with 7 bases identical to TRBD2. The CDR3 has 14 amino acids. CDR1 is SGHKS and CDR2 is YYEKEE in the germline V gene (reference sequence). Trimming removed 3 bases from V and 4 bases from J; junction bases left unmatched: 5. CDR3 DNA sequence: TGTGCCAGCAGCTCGGGGGGTATGGCAGATACGCAGTATTTT. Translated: CASSSGGMADTQYF. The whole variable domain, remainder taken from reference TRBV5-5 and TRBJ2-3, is DAGVTQSPTHLIKTRGQQVTLRCSPISGHKSVSWYQQVLGQGPQFIFQYYEKEERGRGNFPDRFSARQFPNYSSELNVNALLLGDSALYLCASSSGGMADTQYFGPGTRLTVL.

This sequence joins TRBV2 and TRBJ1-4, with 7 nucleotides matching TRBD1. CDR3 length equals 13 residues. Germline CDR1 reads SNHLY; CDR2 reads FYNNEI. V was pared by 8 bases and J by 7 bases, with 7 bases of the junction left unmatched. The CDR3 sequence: CASYRGLGEKLFF. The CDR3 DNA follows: TGTGCCAGCTATAGGGGGCTGGGTGAAAAACTGTTTTTT.

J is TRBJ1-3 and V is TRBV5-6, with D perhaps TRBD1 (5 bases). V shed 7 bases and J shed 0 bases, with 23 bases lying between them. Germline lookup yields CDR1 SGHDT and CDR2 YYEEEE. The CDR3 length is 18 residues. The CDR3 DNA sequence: TGTGCCAGCGGGATACGGTTACTTCAGGGCTTCTCTGGAAACACCATATATTTT. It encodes CASGIRLLQGFSGNTIYF. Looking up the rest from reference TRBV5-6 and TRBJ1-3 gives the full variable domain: DAGVTQSPTHLIKTRGQQVTLRCSPKSGHDTVSWYQQALGQGPQFIFQYYEEEERQRGNFPDRFSGHQFPNYSSELNVNALLLGDSALYLCASGIRLLQGFSGNTIYFGEGSWLTVV.

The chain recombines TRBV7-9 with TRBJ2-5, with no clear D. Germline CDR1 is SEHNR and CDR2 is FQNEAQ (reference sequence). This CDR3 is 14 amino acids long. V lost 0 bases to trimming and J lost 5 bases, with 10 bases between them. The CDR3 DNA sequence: TGTGCCAGCAGCTTAGCGACTGCAGGCGAGACCCAGTACTTC. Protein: CASSLATAGETQYF.

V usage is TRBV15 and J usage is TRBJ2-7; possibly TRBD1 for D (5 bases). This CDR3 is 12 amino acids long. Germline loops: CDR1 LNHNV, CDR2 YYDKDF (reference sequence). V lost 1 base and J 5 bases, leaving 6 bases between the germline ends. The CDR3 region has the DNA TGTGCCACCAGCAGAGTCAGGGACGAGCAGTACTTC. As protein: CATSRVRDEQYF.

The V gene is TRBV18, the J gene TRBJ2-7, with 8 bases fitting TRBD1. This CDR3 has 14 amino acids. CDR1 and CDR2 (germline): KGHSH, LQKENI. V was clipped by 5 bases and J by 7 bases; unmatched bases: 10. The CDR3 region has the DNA TGTGCCAGCTCAAGGGACAGGACCCAAGGGGAGCAGTACTTC. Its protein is CASSRDRTQGEQYF.

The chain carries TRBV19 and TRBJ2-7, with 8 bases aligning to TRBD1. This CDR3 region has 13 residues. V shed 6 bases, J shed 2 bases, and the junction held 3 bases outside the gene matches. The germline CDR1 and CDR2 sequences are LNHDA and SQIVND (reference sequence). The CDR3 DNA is TGTGCCAGTAGCCTGACAGGGGCCTACGAGCAGTACTTC. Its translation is CASSLTGAYEQYF.

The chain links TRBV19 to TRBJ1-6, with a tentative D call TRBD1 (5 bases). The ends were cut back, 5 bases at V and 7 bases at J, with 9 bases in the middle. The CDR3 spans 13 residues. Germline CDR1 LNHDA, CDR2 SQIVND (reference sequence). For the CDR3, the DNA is TGTGCCAGTAGTCTCGGGGCCAATTCACCCCTCCACTTT. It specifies CASSLGANSPLHF.

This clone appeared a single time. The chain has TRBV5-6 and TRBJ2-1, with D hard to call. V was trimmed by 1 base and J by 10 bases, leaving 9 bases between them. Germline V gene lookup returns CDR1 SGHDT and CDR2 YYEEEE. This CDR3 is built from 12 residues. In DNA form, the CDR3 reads TGTGCCAGCAGCTTGATGGCCGTCGAGCAGTTCTTC. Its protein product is CASSLMAVEQFF.